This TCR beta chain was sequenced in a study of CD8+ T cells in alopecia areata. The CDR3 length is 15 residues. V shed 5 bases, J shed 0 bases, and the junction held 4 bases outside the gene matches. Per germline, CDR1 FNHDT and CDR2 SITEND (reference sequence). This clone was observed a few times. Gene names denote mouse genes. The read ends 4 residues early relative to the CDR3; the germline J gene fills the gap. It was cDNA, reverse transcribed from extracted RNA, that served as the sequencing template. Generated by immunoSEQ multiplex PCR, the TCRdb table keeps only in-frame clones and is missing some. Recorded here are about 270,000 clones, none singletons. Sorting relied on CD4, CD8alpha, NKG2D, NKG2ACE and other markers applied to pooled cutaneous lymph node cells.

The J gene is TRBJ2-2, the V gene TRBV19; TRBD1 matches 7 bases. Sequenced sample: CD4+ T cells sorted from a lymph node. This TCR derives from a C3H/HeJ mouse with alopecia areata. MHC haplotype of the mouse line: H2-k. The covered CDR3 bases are TGTGCCAGCAGACGCGGGACAGCAAACACCGGG. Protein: CASRRGTANTG. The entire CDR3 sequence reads CASRRGTANTGQLYF.